This is a list of T cell receptor beta chains from one sample in a study of T-cell reconstitution after alpha-beta-depleted transplantation in children. A single record per CDR3 protein comes from TCRdb applying MiXCR to the PCR reads. This sample carries around 960,000 distinct CDR3 sequences, roughly 29% of them seen once, and the ten largest clones take about 28%. The specimen comprised PBMCs, mostly from graft donor cells, sampled 360 days after TCRalphabeta/CD19-depleted stem cell transplant. All receptors come from a boy under three years old who had a stem cell transplant for SCID, so the T cells may come from the graft donor. Each CDR3 is given with its conserved first and last residue. D genes are given only for firm matches. Expanded clones get a size class; other rows say once, few or many, or leave the size out.

clone size: NA; J gene: TRBJ2-3; V gene: TRBV5-1; D gene: NA; CDR3 protein: CASSLTSLRTDTQYF; CDR3 DNA: TGCGCCAGCAGCTTAACGAGTCTCCGCACAGATACGCAGTATTTT
clone size: NA; J gene: TRBJ2-3; V gene: TRBV7-2; D gene: TRBD2; CDR3 protein: CASSQQRGAGTDTQYF; CDR3 DNA: TGTGCCAGCAGCCAACAGCGGGGGGCGGGCACAGATACGCAGTATTTT
clone size: NA; J gene: TRBJ2-5; V gene: TRBV2; D gene: TRBD2; CDR3 protein: CASSEALGVIAGWWRETQYF; CDR3 DNA: TGTGCCAGCAGTGAAGCGCTGGGTGTGATAGCGGGGTGGTGGCGAGAGACCCAGTACTTC
clone size: few; J gene: TRBJ2-1; V gene: TRBV29-1; D gene: NA; CDR3 protein: CSVKLGGGGEQFF; CDR3 DNA: TGCAGCGTAAAGCTTGGTGGTGGGGGGGAGCAGTTCTTC
clone size: NA; J gene: TRBJ2-1; V gene: TRBV10-3; D gene: TRBD1; CDR3 protein: CAISRQGEYNEQFF; CDR3 DNA: TGTGCCATCAGTCGACAGGGAGAATACAATGAGCAGTTCTTC
clone size: few; J gene: TRBJ2-1; V gene: TRBV12-3/TRBV12-4; D gene: NA; CDR3 protein: CASSLGIGVNEQFF; CDR3 DNA: TGTGCCAGCAGTTTGGGGATTGGCGTGAATGAGCAGTTCTTC
clone size: few; J gene: TRBJ2-7; V gene: TRBV15; D gene: TRBD2; CDR3 protein: CATSRGGGNYEQYF; CDR3 DNA: TGTGCCACCAGCAGAGGGGGGGGGAACTACGAGCAGTACTTC
clone size: NA; J gene: TRBJ2-5; V gene: TRBV28; D gene: NA; CDR3 protein: CASRGRGRETQYF; CDR3 DNA: TGTGCCAGCAGGGGCAGGGGACGAGAGACCCAGTACTTC
clone size: NA; J gene: TRBJ2-5; V gene: TRBV4-1; D gene: TRBD1; CDR3 protein: CASSQVGTAQETQYF; CDR3 DNA: TGCGCCAGCAGCCAAGTAGGGACAGCACAAGAGACCCAGTACTTC
clone size: NA; J gene: TRBJ2-3; V gene: TRBV4-3; D gene: NA; CDR3 protein: CASSQDWRGASTDTQYF; CDR3 DNA: TGCGCCAGCAGCCAAGACTGGAGGGGGGCCAGCACAGATACGCAGTATTTT
clone size: NA; J gene: TRBJ2-5; V gene: TRBV29-1; D gene: NA; CDR3 protein: CSVVAQGETQYF; CDR3 DNA: TGCAGCGTTGTCGCGCAGGGAGAGACCCAGTACTTC
clone size: few; J gene: TRBJ1-1; V gene: TRBV7-3; D gene: TRBD1; CDR3 protein: CASSTTGKNTEAFF; CDR3 DNA: TGTGCCAGCAGCACGACAGGGAAGAACACTGAAGCTTTCTTT
clone size: NA; J gene: TRBJ1-3; V gene: TRBV27; D gene: TRBD1; CDR3 protein: CASSPIPQGSSGNTIYF; CDR3 DNA: TGTGCCAGCAGTCCGATCCCACAGGGGAGCTCTGGAAACACCATATATTTT